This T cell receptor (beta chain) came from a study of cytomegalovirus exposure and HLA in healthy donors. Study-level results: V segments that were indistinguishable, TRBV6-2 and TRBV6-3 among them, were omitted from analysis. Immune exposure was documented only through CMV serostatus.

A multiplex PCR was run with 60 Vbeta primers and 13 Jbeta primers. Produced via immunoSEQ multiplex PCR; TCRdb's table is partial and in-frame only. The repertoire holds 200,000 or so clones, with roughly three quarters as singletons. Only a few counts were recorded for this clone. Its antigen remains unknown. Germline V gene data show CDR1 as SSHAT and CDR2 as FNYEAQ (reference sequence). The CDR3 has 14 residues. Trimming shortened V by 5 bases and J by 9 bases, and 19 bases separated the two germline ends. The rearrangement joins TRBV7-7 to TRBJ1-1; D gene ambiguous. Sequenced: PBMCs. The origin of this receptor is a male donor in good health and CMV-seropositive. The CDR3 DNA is TGTGCCAGCAGCCTAGACGGGAAAGAAAGGAAAGCTTTCTTT. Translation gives CASSLDGKERKAFF. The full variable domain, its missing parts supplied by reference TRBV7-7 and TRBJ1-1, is GAGVSQSPRYKVTKRGQDVTLRCDPISSHATLYWYQQALGQGPEFLTYFNYEAQPDKSGLPSDRFSAERPEGSISTLTIQRTEQRDSAMYRCASSLDGKERKAFFGQGTRLTVV.